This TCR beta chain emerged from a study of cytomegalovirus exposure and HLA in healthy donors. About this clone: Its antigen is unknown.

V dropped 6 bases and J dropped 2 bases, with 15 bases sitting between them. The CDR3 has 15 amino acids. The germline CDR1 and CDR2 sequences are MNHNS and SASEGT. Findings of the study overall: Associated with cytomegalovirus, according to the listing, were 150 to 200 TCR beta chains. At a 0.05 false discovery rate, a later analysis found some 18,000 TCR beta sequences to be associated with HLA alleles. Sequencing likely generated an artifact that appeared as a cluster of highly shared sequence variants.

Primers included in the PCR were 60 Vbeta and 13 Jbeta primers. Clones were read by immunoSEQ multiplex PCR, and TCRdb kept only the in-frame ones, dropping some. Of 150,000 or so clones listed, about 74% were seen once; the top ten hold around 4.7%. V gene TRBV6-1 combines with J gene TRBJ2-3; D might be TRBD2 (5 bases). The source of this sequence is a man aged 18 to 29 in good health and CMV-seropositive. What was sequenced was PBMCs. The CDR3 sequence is CASSPGDYFTDTQYF. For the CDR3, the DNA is TGTGCCAGCAGCCCAGGTGACTATTTCACAGATACGCAGTATTTT.